This T cell receptor (beta chain) appears in the sequencing data of a study of shared clonotypes between healthy human individuals. Using immunoSEQ multiplex PCR, the repertoire was profiled, and TCRdb retains in-frame clones only, with some absent. This table has approximately 2.5 million clones, roughly 93% appearing once. Study conclusions and caveats: Sequencing depth was expected to influence donor clonotype sharing. Generation probability values for non-shared clonotypes were lower than those for clonotypes shared by all four donors. Across subsets, estimated richness was generally greater for naive than for memory populations.

Notes on this clone: Antigen: not known.

This CDR3 spans 16 amino acids. CDR1 SGDLS and CDR2 YYNGEE come from the germline V gene. V lost 4 bases and J lost 4, with 18 bases in between. The chain is built from TRBV9 and TRBJ1-3; D is ambiguous. Input material: naive CD4+ T cells from PBMCs. Described subset: CD45RA+ positively selected. The clonotype originates from a man younger than 30 in good health. Some clones in this sample may be carry-over from other donors' samples. CDR3 amino acids: CASSSTPRSRGNTIYF. CDR3 in DNA: TGTGCCAGCAGCTCGACCCCCAGGTCTAGGGGAAACACCATATATTTT.